One sample yielded the 2 T cell receptor beta chains listed below, sequenced in a study of shared clonotypes between healthy human individuals. Generated by immunoSEQ multiplex PCR, the TCRdb table keeps only in-frame clones and is missing some. In the table there are 2 million to 2.5 million clones, about 93% of which are singletons. Naive CD8 cells comprised CD45RO-negative, CCR7-positively selected cells, excluding terminally differentiated effector memory CD45RA+ cells. What was sequenced was naive CD8+ T cells from PBMCs. These receptors were collected from a man aged 18 to 29 in good health. Some clones in this sample may be carry-over from other donors' samples.

The chain combines TRBV5-4 with TRBJ1-3; TRBD1 matches 7 bases. J gave up 3 bases and V 0 bases, and 0 bases lay outside the gene matches. The germline gives CDR1 SGHNT, CDR2 YYREEE (reference sequence). The CDR3 contains 14 residues. As DNA, the CDR3 is TGTGCCAGCAGCTTGGACAGGGGTGGAAACACCATATATTTT. Its translation: CASSLDRGGNTIYF.

This clone has a handful of counts. V gene TRBV19 combines with J gene TRBJ2-7; perhaps D is TRBD1 or TRBD2 (5 bases each). This CDR3 has 14 amino acids. V lost 5 bases, J lost 2 bases, and 13 bases lay in between. Germline lookup yields CDR1 LNHDA and CDR2 SQIVND (reference sequence). The DNA of the CDR3 is TGTGCCAGTAGTCCACGGGGACGTCCCTACGAGCAGTACTTC. Protein sequence: CASSPRGRPYEQYF.